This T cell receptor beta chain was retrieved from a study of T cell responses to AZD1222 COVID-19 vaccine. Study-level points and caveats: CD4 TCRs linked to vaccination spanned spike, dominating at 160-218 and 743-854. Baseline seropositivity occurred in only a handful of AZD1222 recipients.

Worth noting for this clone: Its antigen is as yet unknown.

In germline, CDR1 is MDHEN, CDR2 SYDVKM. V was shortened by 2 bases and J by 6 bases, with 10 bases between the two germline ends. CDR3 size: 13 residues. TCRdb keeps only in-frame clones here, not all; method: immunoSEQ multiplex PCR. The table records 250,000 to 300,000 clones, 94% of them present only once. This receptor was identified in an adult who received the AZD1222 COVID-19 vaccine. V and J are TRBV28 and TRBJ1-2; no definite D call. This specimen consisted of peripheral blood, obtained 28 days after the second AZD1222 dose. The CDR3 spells CASSLPGSNGYTF. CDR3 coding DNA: TGTGCCAGCAGTTTACCGGGTTCAAATGGCTACACCTTC.